This record concerns one TCR beta chain sequence. V lost 6 bases to trimming and J lost 1 base, with 13 bases between them. The CDR3 has 14 amino acids. CDR1 MGHRA and CDR2 YSYEKL come from the germline V gene. This entry comes from a study of technical replicates of blood from several donors. Here immunoSEQ multiplex PCR was the method, and the copy in TCRdb shows in-frame clones only, minus some. Here the sample spans roughly 60,000 clones, about 95% being singletons. The sequenced sample was PBMCs. The receptor was isolated from a human donor in good health. Some clones in this sample may be carry-over from other donors' samples. This chain connects TRBV4-1 to TRBJ2-7; D is unclear. As DNA, the CDR3 is TGCGCCAGCAGGCCTATACTCAGGTCCTACGAGCAGTACTTC. It encodes CASRPILRSYEQYF.